Below are 26 T cell receptor beta chains sequenced from a single sample in a study of blood T cell repertoires in COVID-19. TCRdb keeps only in-frame clones here, not all; method: immunoSEQ multiplex PCR. The sample yields approximately 350,000 clones, around 90% seen once. Specimen: peripheral blood. These receptors all stem from a woman younger than 30 who had recovered from COVID-19.

CDR3 loop: CASSIPPVPPQHF. CDR3 sequence (DNA): TGTGCCAGTAGTATTCCGCCGGTCCCGCCCCAGCATTTT. This chain links TRBV19 with TRBJ1-5; D not certain. Trimming pared 3 bases from V and 9 bases from J, leaving 12 bases between. Germline CDR1 LNHDA, CDR2 SQIVND (reference sequence). This CDR3 has 13 amino acids. Supplemented by reference TRBV19 and TRBJ1-5, the full variable domain reads DGGITQSPKYLFRKEGQNVTLSCEQNLNHDAMYWYRQDPGQGLRLIYYSQIVNDFQKGDIAEGYSVSREKKESFPLTVTSAQKNPTAFYLCASSIPPVPPQHFGDGTRLSIL.

The chain joins TRBV6-2 or TRBV6-3 to TRBJ2-7, with TRBD1 identical over 10 bases. Trimming cost V 1 base and J 7 bases; bases outside gene matches: 4. The CDR3 sequence is 14 residues long. Germline lookup yields CDR1 MNHEY and CDR2 SVGEGT. The CDR3: CASSYYRTGGEQYV. CDR3 nucleotides: TGTGCCAGCAGTTACTATCGGACAGGGGGTGAGCAGTACGTC.

The V and J genes are TRBV28 and TRBJ1-1, with D hard to call. Trimming pared 1 base from V and 6 bases from J, leaving 3 bases between. CDR3 length: 11 amino acids. The germline gives CDR1 MDHEN, CDR2 SYDVKM. The CDR3 region has the DNA TGTGCCAGCAGTTTATCGGCTGAAGCTTTCTTT. This sequence encodes CASSLSAEAFF.

This clone has a handful of counts. The chain combines TRBV2 with TRBJ2-7, with D perhaps matching TRBD2 (5 bases). V lost 1 base to trimming and J lost 5 bases, with 6 bases between them. Germline loops: CDR1 SNHLY, CDR2 FYNNEI. This CDR3 has 12 residues. The CDR3 region is CASSEGGNEQYV. CDR3 bases: TGTGCCAGCAGTGAAGGAGGGAACGAGCAGTACGTC.

The genes are TRBV7-2 and TRBJ2-2; D is undetermined. V was clipped by 5 bases and J by 2 bases, with 6 bases between them. CDR1 SGHTA and CDR2 FQGNSA come from the germline V gene. The CDR3 totals 13 residues. The CDR3 here is CASSPYNTGELFF. The CDR3 DNA sequence: TGTGCCAGCAGCCCTTATAACACCGGGGAGCTGTTTTTT.

The chain links TRBV30 to TRBJ1-2; TRBD1 aligns across 7 bases. CDR1 GTSNPN and CDR2 SVGIG come from the germline V gene (reference sequence). Germline trimming cut 5 bases from V and 5 bases from J; bases unmatched to any gene: 11. The CDR3 extends over 14 amino acids. CDR3 protein: CAWGDGVRGYGYTF. The DNA for the CDR3 is TGTGCCTGGGGGGACGGCGTCAGGGGGTATGGCTACACCTTC.

This rearrangement joins TRBV19 to TRBJ2-5, with 7 nucleotides matching TRBD1. The V and J ends lost 3 bases and 5 bases, in that order; junction bases with no gene match: 3. This CDR3 contains 13 residues. The germline gives CDR1 LNHDA, CDR2 SQIVND (reference sequence). This CDR3 is CASSMTGIETQYF. The CDR3 DNA is TGTGCCAGTAGTATGACAGGGATCGAGACCCAGTACTTC.

The gene calls are TRBV7-2 and TRBJ1-6; 7 bases are shared with TRBD1. Germline CDR1 SGHTA, CDR2 FQGNSA. The CDR3 covers 14 residues. With V trimmed by 5 bases and J by 14 bases, 12 bases remained unmatched. As DNA, the CDR3 is TGTGCCAGCAGCCTCACAGGGGCAGGAGTCACCCTCCACTTT. Its protein is CASSLTGAGVTLHF. Combining the CDR3 with reference TRBV7-2 and TRBJ1-6 gives the whole variable domain GAGVSQSPSNKVTEKGKDVELRCDPISGHTALYWYRQSLGQGLEFLIYFQGNSAPDKSGLPSDRFSAERTGGSVSTLTIQRTQQEDSAVYLCASSLTGAGVTLHFGNGTRLTVT.

The gene calls are TRBV5-6 and TRBJ1-6, with 7 bases aligning to TRBD1. The CDR3 is 14 amino acids. V gave up 4 bases and J gave up 9 bases; unmatched junction bases: 7. CDR1 is SGHDT, CDR2 YYEEEE, per germline. CDR3 bases: TGTGCCAGCAGCACAATGGACAGGAGTTCACCCCTCCACTTT. Translation: CASSTMDRSSPLHF. The whole variable domain, filled in from reference TRBV5-6 and TRBJ1-6, reads DAGVTQSPTHLIKTRGQQVTLRCSPKSGHDTVSWYQQALGQGPQFIFQYYEEEERQRGNFPDRFSGHQFPNYSSELNVNALLLGDSALYLCASSTMDRSSPLHFGNGTRLTVT.

The chain couples TRBV6-5 to TRBJ1-3; D remains ambiguous. Germline lookup yields CDR1 MNHEY and CDR2 SVGAGI. The germline V and J ends were trimmed by 3 bases and 4 bases, with 10 bases remaining between them. The CDR3 extends over 14 amino acids. The CDR3 DNA follows: TGTGCCAGCAGTTATCGGCTAGCCGGAAACACCATATATTTT. Amino acid sequence: CASSYRLAGNTIYF.

The CDR3 DNA reads TGTGCCAGCAGTTATTGGCCAGGGTATAATCAGCCCCAGCATTTT. Protein product: CASSYWPGYNQPQHF. The chain couples TRBV6-2 or TRBV6-3 to TRBJ1-5, with a tentative D call TRBD1 (5 bases). V shed 3 bases and J shed 4 bases, with 13 bases lying between them. Germline CDR1 MNHEY, CDR2 SVGEGT. The CDR3 consists of 15 residues.

V usage is TRBV6-4 and J usage is TRBJ1-5; tentatively, D is TRBD1 (6 bases). Germline V CDR1 and CDR2: MRHNA, SNTAGT. The CDR3 totals 16 residues. Trimming left V 10 bases short and J 3 bases short, with 22 bases between. CDR3 region: CANYVQGMDSNQPQHF. The CDR3 DNA sequence: TGTGCCAACTACGTACAGGGAATGGACTCCAATCAGCCCCAGCATTTT.

The chain couples TRBV6-5 to TRBJ2-1; TRBD2 matches at 13 bases. Trimming removed 7 bases from V and 7 bases from J; junction bases left unmatched: 7. The germline gives CDR1 MNHEY, CDR2 SVGAGI. The CDR3 loop spans 15 amino acids. The CDR3 loop reads CASTALAGGLNEQFF. The DNA for the CDR3 is TGTGCCAGCACCGCACTAGCGGGAGGGCTTAATGAGCAGTTCTTC.

This chain uses TRBV5-4 with TRBJ1-2, with no clear D. The CDR3 sequence is 13 residues long. Trimming removed 1 base at V and 2 bases at J, with 6 bases between. Per germline, CDR1 SGHNT and CDR2 YYREEE (reference sequence). CDR3 sequence: CASSLNENYGYTF. DNA for the CDR3: TGTGCCAGCAGCTTGAATGAGAACTATGGCTACACCTTC.

The rearrangement links TRBV10-2 to TRBJ2-7; TRBD1 is a possible D gene (6 bases). CDR1 is WSHSY and CDR2 is SAAADI in the germline V gene. Trimming removed 4 bases from V and 7 bases from J, with 11 bases in between. CDR3 size: 12 residues. CDR3 sequence (DNA): TGCGCCAGCAGTGCGCAGGGGTGGGAGCAGTACGTC. Translation gives CASSAQGWEQYV.

The chain couples TRBV12-5 to TRBJ1-2, with 10 bases that match TRBD1. V trimming: 4 bases; J trimming: 4 bases; junction bases outside the gene matches: 9. There are 16 residues in the CDR3. Germline V gene sequence: CDR1 LGHNT, CDR2 FRNRAP. For the CDR3, the DNA is TGTGCTAGTGGTTCTCGGGAGGGACAGGGGAGCTATGGCTACACCTTC. This sequence encodes CASGSREGQGSYGYTF.

The rearrangement joins TRBV2 to TRBJ1-2; 8 bases agree with TRBD1. Germline CDR1 SNHLY, CDR2 FYNNEI. The CDR3 extends over 13 amino acids. The V gene end was trimmed by 4 bases and the J gene end by 4 bases; junction bases not matched to a gene: 2. CDR3 loop: CASSGDRLYGYTF. CDR3 bases: TGTGCCAGCAGTGGGGACAGGCTCTATGGCTACACCTTC.

The table lists this clone with a few counts. The chain employs TRBV4-1 and TRBJ2-2; 8 positions match TRBD2. The length of the CDR3 is 16 residues. Germline V gene sequence: CDR1 MGHRA, CDR2 YSYEKL. The V segment lost 0 bases and the J segment 4 bases; nucleotides outside the gene matches: 4. CDR3 sequence reads: CASSQDWAGGTGELFF. DNA for the CDR3: TGCGCCAGCAGCCAAGATTGGGCGGGAGGCACCGGGGAGCTGTTTTTT.

The CDR3 sequence is CASSLTQGNYGYTF. CDR3 coding DNA: TGTGCCAGCAGCTTGACACAGGGTAACTATGGCTACACCTTC. The V call is TRBV5-4, the J call TRBJ1-2, with a possible D match to TRBD1 (6 bases). V lost 1 base and J 1 base, leaving 8 bases between the germline ends. Germline V gives CDR1 SGHNT, CDR2 YYREEE (reference sequence). The CDR3 has 14 residues.

The count of this clone is one. The chain has TRBV19 and TRBJ1-2; no firm D call. The germline V gene encodes CDR1 LNHDA and CDR2 SQIVND (reference sequence). Between the trimmed V and J ends, which lost 0 bases and 5 bases, there was a span of 10 bases. The CDR3 is made up of 14 amino acids. The CDR3 loop reads CASSIDSRGYGYTF. CDR3 nucleotide sequence: TGTGCCAGTAGTATAGATTCTCGCGGATATGGCTACACCTTC.

This clone was observed a handful of times. The rearrangement uses TRBV11-3 and TRBJ2-1; 12 nucleotides line up with TRBD2. The CDR3 length is 19 residues. Germline V CDR1 and CDR2: SGHNT, YENEEA. V was clipped by 4 bases and J by 1 base; unmatched bases: 11. The CDR3 spells CASSSRLAGANPSYNEQFF. The CDR3 nucleotides read TGTGCCAGCAGCTCCAGACTAGCGGGAGCCAACCCATCCTACAATGAGCAGTTCTTC. Looking up the rest from reference TRBV11-3 and TRBJ2-1 gives the full variable domain: EAGVVQSPRYKIIEKKQPVAFWCNPISGHNTLYWYLQNLGQGPELLIRYENEEAVDDSQLPKDRFSAERLKGVDSTLKIQPAELGDSAVYLCASSSRLAGANPSYNEQFFGPGTRLTVL.

The chain carries TRBV6-2 or TRBV6-3 and TRBJ2-1; 8 bases map to TRBD2. The CDR3 length is 16 residues. J lost 7 bases, V lost 6 bases, and 14 bases had no gene match. Germline V lookup: CDR1 MNHEY, CDR2 SVGEGT. In nucleotides, the CDR3 is TGTGCCAGCAGCGCTGAAAGCGGGAGCCATGGTAATGAGCAGTTCTTC. Protein sequence: CASSAESGSHGNEQFF.

The chain uses TRBV6-5 and TRBJ2-7; TRBD1 matches 9 bases. Germline V CDR1 and CDR2: MNHEY, SVGAGI. Trimming at V came to 6 bases and at J to 4 bases, leaving 7 bases not matched to a gene. The CDR3 length is 14 residues. For the CDR3, the DNA is TGTGCCAGCAGCCGTTCGGACAGGGGTTACGAGCAGTACGTC. This codes for CASSRSDRGYEQYV.

The chain carries TRBV29-1 and TRBJ1-1; 8 nucleotides line up with TRBD1. Germline V lookup: CDR1 SQVTM, CDR2 ANQGSEA. V shed 7 bases, J shed 0 bases, and the junction held 4 bases outside the gene matches. This CDR3 is built from 13 residues. Here the CDR3 reads CSGLDRVNTEAFF. The CDR3 nucleotides read TGCAGCGGACTGGACAGGGTGAACACTGAAGCTTTCTTT. The variable domain in full, completed from reference TRBV29-1 and TRBJ1-1, reads SAVISQKPSRDICQRGTSLTIQCQVDSQVTMMFWYRQQPGQSLTLIATANQGSEATYESGFVIDKFPISRPNLTFSTLTVSNMSPEDSSIYLCSGLDRVNTEAFFGQGTRLTVV.

On this clone: Other nucleotide sequences in the sample specify the same CDR3. The V and J genes are TRBV5-1 and TRBJ1-1; D not certain. From germline, CDR1 is SGHRS and CDR2 YFSETQ. This CDR3 region has 14 residues. V lost 0 bases, J lost 3 bases, and 9 bases lay in between. CDR3 nucleotides: TGCGCCAGCAGCTTGGTACCCGGAGACACTGAAGCTTTCTTT. Its translation: CASSLVPGDTEAFF.

The chain has TRBV2 and TRBJ2-2; D gene uncertain. This CDR3 region has 16 residues. The V and J ends lost 3 bases and 1 base respectively, with 12 bases between them. The germline V gene encodes CDR1 SNHLY and CDR2 FYNNEI. The CDR3 sequence: CASSESGIGNTGELFF. In DNA form, the CDR3 reads TGTGCCAGCAGTGAGTCGGGTATCGGGAACACCGGGGAGCTGTTTTTT. The entire variable domain, with the rest obtained from reference TRBV2 and TRBJ2-2, is as follows: EPEVTQTPSHQVTQMGQEVILRCVPISNHLYFYWYRQILGQKVEFLVSFYNNEISEKSEIFDDQFSVERPDGSNFTLKIRSTKLEDSAMYFCASSESGIGNTGELFFGEGSRLTVL.